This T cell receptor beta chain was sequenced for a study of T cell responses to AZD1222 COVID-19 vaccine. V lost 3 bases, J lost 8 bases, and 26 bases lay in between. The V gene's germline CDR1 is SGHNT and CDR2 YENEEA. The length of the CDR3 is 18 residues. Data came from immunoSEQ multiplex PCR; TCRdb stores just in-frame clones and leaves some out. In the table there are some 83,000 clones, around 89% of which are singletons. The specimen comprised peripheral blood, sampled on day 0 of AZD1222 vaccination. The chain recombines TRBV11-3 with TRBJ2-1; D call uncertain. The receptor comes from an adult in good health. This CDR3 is CASSFIRIPLTLWDEQFF. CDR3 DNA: TGTGCCAGCAGCTTTATCCGAATCCCTCTAACCCTCTGGGATGAGCAGTTCTTC.